This TCR beta chain stems from a study of cytomegalovirus exposure and HLA in healthy donors. Study-wide findings and caveats: The study designated 150 or so TCR beta chains cytomegalovirus-associated. V- and J-gene trimming in TCR beta was tied to a missense DCLRE1C variant by an analysis performed later.

CDR3 length: 13 amino acids. V shed 8 bases, J shed 4 bases, and the junction held 3 bases outside the gene matches. Germline-derived CDR1 and CDR2 are SGHDN and FVKESK. A multiplex PCR was run with 60 Vbeta primers and 13 Jbeta primers. The repertoire was sequenced with immunoSEQ multiplex PCR; TCRdb's copy has only in-frame clones and lacks some. Of 120,000 to 150,000 clones listed, 65% to 80% were seen once; the top ten hold roughly 8.8%. This clone was counted between two and nine times. Its antigen remains unknown. The sequence was collected from a woman aged 45-65 years in good health and CMV-seropositive. The chain carries TRBV14 and TRBJ1-1; TRBD1 matches 11 bases. The sequenced material came from PBMCs. The CDR3 region is CASAGTGGTEAFF. The CDR3 coding sequence is TGTGCCAGCGCAGGGACAGGGGGCACTGAAGCTTTCTTT.